The rows below give T cell receptor beta chains drawn from one sample of a study of control samples from healthy donors and cancer patients. Clones were read by immunoSEQ multiplex PCR, and TCRdb kept only the in-frame ones, dropping some. The table shows under 200,000 clones, with approximately 96% occurring only once. Specimen: blood. These receptors originate from a woman in her thirties or forties in good health. Both conserved end residues are part of each CDR3. Clone size is not always given. Where it is, it says once, few, many or a class for expanded clones.

abundance	v_gene	j_gene	CDR3aa
.	TRBV19	TRBJ1-2	CASSMGTGGYYGYTF
.	TRBV18	TRBJ1-4	CASSTTGINEKLFF
.	TRBV12-3/TRBV12-4	TRBJ1-2	CASSFAGGDSYTF
.	TRBV19	TRBJ1-6	CASSMRDRVSSPLHF
few	TRBV6-1	TRBJ2-2	CASSEAGTRKRELFF
.	TRBV5-1	TRBJ1-1	CASSLAPRTMNTEAFF
.	TRBV5-1	TRBJ1-4	CASSLDGTANEKLFF
.	TRBV6-5	TRBJ1-1	CAVNPQANTEAFF
.	TRBV27	TRBJ2-3	CASTPLGGPGTDTQYF
.	TRBV19	TRBJ2-1	CASSIAPFAEQFF
.	TRBV7-2	TRBJ2-7	CASSLTYEQYF
.	TRBV27	TRBJ1-5	CASSPGQRDQPQHF
.	TRBV4-3	TRBJ1-3	CASSQEAGGGNTIYF
once	TRBV9	TRBJ2-4	CASTVGRAENIQYF
.	TRBV6-6	TRBJ1-5	CATGMAGANQPQHF
.	TRBV19	TRBJ1-5	CASSLGQGRQPQHF
.	TRBV7-2	TRBJ1-5	CASNALAGHQPQHF
.	TRBV4-3	TRBJ2-1	CASSQRTSGRDEQFF